The 24 T cell receptor beta chains listed next were all sequenced from one sample in a study of cytomegalovirus exposure and HLA in healthy donors. A multiplex PCR was run with 60 Vbeta primers and 13 Jbeta primers. TCRdb's copy holds only in-frame clones and misses some; the assay was immunoSEQ multiplex PCR. This repertoire shows over 250,000 clones, about nine tenths found once; its top ten account for 3.5% to 4%. The specimen was PBMCs. These receptors all stem from a middle-aged man in good health and CMV-seropositive.

On this clone itself: The sample has other DNA sequences that encode this CDR3 too. This chain joins TRBV28 and TRBJ2-7, with D possibly matching TRBD2 (5 bases). Germline-derived CDR1 and CDR2 are MDHEN and SYDVKM. This CDR3 has 12 amino acids. Trimming removed 2 bases at V and 3 bases at J, with 5 bases between. CDR3 sequence reads: CASSLAGYEQYF. CDR3 DNA: TGTGCCAGCAGTTTAGCGGGCTACGAGCAGTACTTC. Looking up the rest from reference TRBV28 and TRBJ2-7 gives the full variable domain: DVKVTQSSRYLVKRTGEKVFLECVQDMDHENMFWYRQDPGLGLRLIYFSYDVKMKEKGDIPEGYSVSREKKERFSLILESASTNQTSMYLCASSLAGYEQYFGPGTRLTVT.

J is TRBJ2-3 and V is TRBV11-3; D perhaps matches TRBD1 (6 bases). From germline, CDR1 is SGHNT and CDR2 YENEEA. The CDR3 extends over 15 amino acids. Trimming stripped 2 bases from V and 5 bases from J, with 14 bases between. CDR3: CASSLKDSPGDTQYF. The CDR3 DNA is TGTGCCAGCAGCTTAAAGGACAGCCCCGGAGATACGCAGTATTTT. The full variable domain, with the rest looked up from reference TRBV11-3 and TRBJ2-3, is EAGVVQSPRYKIIEKKQPVAFWCNPISGHNTLYWYLQNLGQGPELLIRYENEEAVDDSQLPKDRFSAERLKGVDSTLKIQPAELGDSAVYLCASSLKDSPGDTQYFGPGTRLTVL.

This chain uses TRBV29-1 with TRBJ2-1, with D unresolved. V lost 5 bases to trimming and J lost 7 bases, with 6 bases between them. The length of the CDR3 is 10 residues. Germline CDR1 SQVTM, CDR2 ANQGSEA. Written as DNA, the CDR3 is TGCAGCGTTAACTCGAATGAGCAGTTCTTC. Protein sequence: CSVNSNEQFF.

The V call is TRBV6-1, the J call TRBJ1-1; 12 bases align to TRBD1. Trimming removed 6 bases from V and 4 bases from J; junction bases left unmatched: 6. The germline V gene has CDR1 MNHNS and CDR2 SASEGT. The CDR3 runs 15 residues. The CDR3 sequence is CASRGDRGLGTEAFF. The CDR3, as DNA: TGTGCCAGCAGGGGGGACAGGGGGCTTGGCACTGAAGCTTTCTTT.

V usage is TRBV6-6 and J usage is TRBJ2-7; D might be TRBD2 (6 bases). V was pared by 6 bases and J by 2 bases, with 20 bases between. CDR3 length equals 16 residues. Germline CDR1 is MNHNY and CDR2 is SVGAGI (reference sequence). The DNA of the CDR3 is TGTGCCAGCAGCATCTCGGGGGTAGGGTCGCCCTACGAGCAGTACTTC. It translates to CASSISGVGSPYEQYF.

This chain uses TRBV5-1 with TRBJ1-3; D is perhaps TRBD1 (5 bases). The CDR3 spans 14 residues. V was cut by 4 bases and J by 4 bases, with 12 bases left in between. In germline, CDR1 is SGHRS, CDR2 YFSETQ. CDR3 region: CASSEDNGGNTIYF. The CDR3, as DNA: TGCGCCAGCAGCGAGGACAACGGAGGAAACACCATATATTTT. Full variable domain (rest looked up from reference TRBV5-1 and TRBJ1-3): KAGVTQTPRYLIKTRGQQVTLSCSPISGHRSVSWYQQTPGQGLQFLFEYFSETQRNKGNFPGRFSGRQFSNSRSEMNVSTLELGDSALYLCASSEDNGGNTIYFGEGSWLTVV.

This clone has only one observation. This chain joins TRBV2 and TRBJ1-3; maybe TRBD1 (5 bases). Trimming removed 8 bases from V and 0 bases from J, with 11 bases in between. In germline, CDR1 is SNHLY, CDR2 FYNNEI. The CDR3 covers 14 residues. The CDR3 loop is CASGVRGSGNTIYF. The CDR3 coding sequence is TGTGCCAGCGGGGTAAGGGGCTCTGGAAACACCATATATTTT.

This chain connects TRBV19 to TRBJ1-2; 8 bases map to TRBD1. The CDR3 contains 14 residues. CDR1 and CDR2 (germline): LNHDA, SQIVND (reference sequence). V lost 9 bases, J lost 5 bases, and 11 bases stayed unmatched. CDR3 sequence (DNA): TGTGCCAGCCGTATCAATACAGGGGGGTATGGCTACACCTTC. The encoded protein is CASRINTGGYGYTF.

The gene calls are TRBV11-2 and TRBJ2-1; D uncertain. The V and J ends lost 1 base and 8 bases respectively, with 12 bases between them. The CDR3 sequence is 14 residues long. Germline CDR1 and CDR2: SGHAT and FQNNGV. The CDR3 DNA reads as TGTGCCAGCAGCTTAGCTCTAGTTGCGGATGAGCAGTTCTTC. Amino acids: CASSLALVADEQFF.

This clone has a handful of counts. This sequence joins TRBV5-4 and TRBJ2-1, with 7 bases fitting TRBD1. Germline values: CDR1 SGHNT, CDR2 YYREEE (reference sequence). The V and J ends lost 4 bases and 5 bases, in that order; junction bases with no gene match: 6. This CDR3 contains 14 residues. CDR3 sequence: CASSRGQVNNEQFF. DNA of the CDR3: TGTGCCAGCAGCAGAGGACAGGTAAACAATGAGCAGTTCTTC.

The chain combines TRBV19 with TRBJ2-3, with 7 bases lining up with TRBD2. Germline V gives CDR1 LNHDA, CDR2 SQIVND (reference sequence). The CDR3 length is 15 residues. The trim removed 4 bases at V and 0 bases at J, leaving 4 bases unmatched. The CDR3 loop reads CASSSGRGSTDTQYF. In nucleotides, the CDR3 is TGTGCCAGTAGTAGTGGGAGGGGAAGCACAGATACGCAGTATTTT.

This clone was counted a single time. Germline and junction disagree at one end, which may indicate a read error. This rearrangement joins TRBV7-7 to TRBJ2-5, with TRBD1 matching over 8 bases. The CDR3 extends over 15 amino acids. Germline V gives CDR1 SSHAT, CDR2 FNYEAQ (reference sequence). CDR3 loop: CASSPNQGAGETQYF. In nucleotides, the CDR3 is TGTGCTAGCAGTCCCAACCAGGGGGCAGGGGAGACCCAGTACTTC.

This chain links TRBV11-2 with TRBJ1-1; unclear D gene. Germline CDR1 SGHAT, CDR2 FQNNGV. V dropped 1 base and J dropped 4 bases, with 10 bases sitting between them. The CDR3 sequence is 14 residues long. The CDR3 region has the DNA TGTGCCAGCAGCTTAGGGGGAGGGTTCACTGAAGCTTTCTTT. Protein: CASSLGGGFTEAFF.

The V and J genes are TRBV5-6 and TRBJ2-7, with a possible D match to TRBD2 (6 bases). The CDR3 is made up of 14 amino acids. The V gene lost 2 bases and the J gene lost 7 bases, with 16 bases spanning the gap. Germline CDR1 and CDR2: SGHDT and YYEEEE. The CDR3 spells CASSFASESREQYF. Written as DNA, the CDR3 is TGTGCCAGCAGCTTCGCTAGCGAAAGTCGTGAGCAGTACTTC.

The V call is TRBV29-1, the J call TRBJ2-7; tentatively, D is TRBD1 (6 bases). The CDR3 totals 15 residues. Germline assignment: CDR1 SQVTM and CDR2 ANQGSEA. Between the trimmed V and J ends, which lost 4 bases and 9 bases, there was a span of 25 bases. In DNA form, the CDR3 reads TGCAGCGTTGGTCCCTCAGGGGAAAGAGAGTGGGGGCAGTACTTC. Translating it yields CSVGPSGEREWGQYF.

The CDR3 sequence: CASSVGTGDGSGNTIYF. Here the CDR3 DNA reads TGTGCCAGCAGCGTAGGGACAGGGGACGGCTCTGGAAACACCATATATTTT. V and J are TRBV9 and TRBJ1-3; 9 nucleotides agree with TRBD1. Losses at the gene ends were 0 bases for V and 0 bases for J; bases not matched to a gene: 4. Per germline, CDR1 SGDLS and CDR2 YYNGEE. The CDR3 runs to 17 residues.

The chain uses TRBV7-9 and TRBJ2-7; 8 bases are a match to TRBD2. V was clipped by 3 bases and J by 2 bases; unmatched bases: 6. This CDR3 region has 15 residues. CDR1 and CDR2 (germline): SEHNR, FQNEAQ (reference sequence). The CDR3 DNA reads as TGTGCCAGCAGCTTCCCTCGGGAGGGGGCCTACGAGCAGTACTTC. Its protein is CASSFPREGAYEQYF.

This chain joins TRBV28 and TRBJ2-7; no clear D gene. This CDR3 is built from 13 residues. V lost 2 bases and J 0 bases, leaving 5 bases between the germline ends. Germline values: CDR1 MDHEN, CDR2 SYDVKM. CDR3 DNA sequence: TGTGCCAGCAGTTTAACGGTCTCCTACGAGCAGTACTTC. Translation gives CASSLTVSYEQYF.

The gene calls are TRBV6-5 and TRBJ1-4, with D hard to call. Trimming shortened V by 7 bases and J by 5 bases, and 5 bases separated the two germline ends. From germline, CDR1 is MNHEY and CDR2 SVGAGI. The CDR3 contains 11 residues. DNA of the CDR3: TGTGCCAGCATTGAGAATGAAAAACTGTTTTTT. This sequence encodes CASIENEKLFF.

In this sample, this clone turned up a few times. This chain uses TRBV15 with TRBJ2-1; no clear D. The CDR3 has 14 residues. Germline loops: CDR1 LNHNV, CDR2 YYDKDF (reference sequence). The germline V and J ends were trimmed by 0 bases and 8 bases, with 11 bases remaining between them. CDR3 bases: TGTGCCACCAGCAGAGATCCGATCGGAGATGAGCAGTTCTTC. Translation gives CATSRDPIGDEQFF.

This sequence joins TRBV11-2 and TRBJ2-5, with 14 bases aligning to TRBD2. This CDR3 region has 17 residues. The germline V gene has CDR1 SGHAT and CDR2 FQNNGV. With V trimmed by 1 base and J by 5 bases, 6 bases remained unmatched. The CDR3 region is CASSLGLAGGEWETQYF. For the CDR3, the DNA is TGTGCCAGCAGCTTAGGACTAGCGGGAGGGGAGTGGGAGACCCAGTACTTC.

This clone was picked up one time. This chain joins TRBV7-2 and TRBJ2-3; TRBD1 matches at 7 bases. The CDR3 sequence is 15 residues long. From germline, CDR1 is SGHTA and CDR2 FQGNSA. Trimming cost V 1 base and J 2 bases; bases outside gene matches: 3. CDR3 coding DNA: TGTGCCAGCAGCTTAGGGGGGACAGACACAGATACGCAGTATTTT. Amino acid sequence: CASSLGGTDTDTQYF. Combining the CDR3 with reference TRBV7-2 and TRBJ2-3 gives the whole variable domain GAGVSQSPSNKVTEKGKDVELRCDPISGHTALYWYRQSLGQGLEFLIYFQGNSAPDKSGLPSDRFSAERTGGSVSTLTIQRTQQEDSAVYLCASSLGGTDTDTQYFGPGTRLTVL.

The genes are TRBV4-2 and TRBJ2-1; TRBD1 agrees at 10 bases. Germline V gene data show CDR1 as LGHNA and CDR2 as YNFKEQ. V dropped 1 base and J dropped 8; count of bases not matched to a gene: 5. The CDR3 runs to 15 residues. The CDR3 DNA sequence: TGTGCCAGCAGCCAAGGTCGGGACAGGGGACATGAGCAGTTCTTC. Its translation: CASSQGRDRGHEQFF.

The table lists this clone with a few counts. The chain recombines TRBV15 with TRBJ1-1; 8 bases line up with TRBD1. This CDR3 region has 14 residues. Unmatched junction bases numbered 4, after V lost 1 base and J lost 6 bases. The germline gives CDR1 LNHNV, CDR2 YYDKDF (reference sequence). The CDR3 reads CATSRVVTGAEAFF. For the CDR3, the DNA is TGTGCCACCAGCAGAGTCGTGACAGGGGCTGAAGCTTTCTTT.